The 2 T cell receptor beta chains in this list originate from one sample, sequenced in a study of ipilimumab plus nivolumab after autologous stem cell transplantation. Repertoires were generated with immunoSEQ multiplex PCR, while TCRdb's copy carries only in-frame clones and drops some. The sample lists fewer than 45,000 clones; around 93% were seen once. The starting material was PBMCs, obtained in a trial of ipilimumab plus nivolumab as post-transplant consolidation. The receptors here all came from a male donor with multiple myeloma.

The chain links TRBV7-2 to TRBJ2-7; no reliable D call. CDR1 SGHTA and CDR2 FQGNSA come from the germline V gene. CDR3 length: 13 residues. Trimming took off 5 bases at V and 2 bases at J, with 10 bases between the two ends. CDR3 in amino acids: CASSPGEPYEQYF. CDR3 sequence (DNA): TGTGCCAGCAGCCCAGGTGAGCCCTACGAGCAGTACTTC.

This clone showed up just once. The chain links TRBV13 to TRBJ2-7; TRBD1 matches 10 bases. V shed 3 bases, J shed 1 base, and the junction held 3 bases outside the gene matches. The CDR3 runs 15 residues. Germline CDR1 and CDR2: PRHDT and FYEKMQ (reference sequence). CDR3 amino acids: CASSFRQGASYEQYF. The CDR3 nucleotides are TGTGCCAGCAGCTTTCGACAGGGGGCTTCCTACGAGCAGTACTTC.